Shown below are 30 T cell receptor beta chains from a single sample sequenced in a study of T cell repertoires in cytomegalovirus infection. TCRdb recomputed calls from the reads with MiXCR, one row per CDR3 protein. The repertoire holds 250,000 to 300,000 distinct CDR3 sequences, with 20% to 25% as singletons. These receptors have no identified antigens. The sequencing here drew on cultured PBMCs, taken from culture after CMV antigen stimulation. Source of these receptors: a human donor in good health (CMV status not recorded). Some clones in this sample may be carry-over from other donors' samples.

This clonotype was seen at least ten times. The chain couples TRBV7-8 to TRBJ1-6; D perhaps matches TRBD1 (6 bases). The CDR3 spans 14 residues. Germline CDR1 SGHVS, CDR2 FQNEAQ. V lost 1 base and J lost 7, with 8 bases in between. CDR3 coding DNA: TGTGCCAGCAGCTTAGGGGACACAAATTCACCCCTCCACTTT. Amino acid sequence: CASSLGDTNSPLHF.

This clonotype turned up a few times. The chain joins TRBV4-1 to TRBJ2-1; the D is unclear. V was pared by 0 bases and J by 8 bases, with 8 bases between. Looked up from germline, CDR1 is MGHRA and CDR2 is YSYEKL. There are 13 residues in the CDR3. CDR3: CASSQDLGYEQFF. The CDR3 nucleotides read TGCGCCAGCAGCCAAGATCTCGGCTATGAGCAGTTCTTC.

Only a few counts were recorded for this clonotype. The chain couples TRBV6-2 or TRBV6-3 to TRBJ2-2, with D unresolved. CDR3 length equals 15 residues. Trimming took 5 bases from V and 5 from J, leaving 15 bases between them. Germline CDR1 is MNHEY and CDR2 is SVGEGT. The CDR3 DNA reads TGTGCCAGCAGTCCCGGGCCTCACCAGACCGGGGAGCTGTTTTTT. This codes for CASSPGPHQTGELFF.

This clonotype was observed at least ten times. The chain joins TRBV6-2 or TRBV6-3 to TRBJ2-7; D perhaps matches TRBD1 (6 bases). The CDR3 is made up of 16 amino acids. V dropped 6 bases and J dropped 2 bases, with 20 bases sitting between them. The germline V gene encodes CDR1 MNHEY and CDR2 SVGEGT. The CDR3 sequence: CASSNTGTRVTYEQYV. CDR3 bases: TGTGCCAGCAGCAACACCGGGACACGCGTTACCTACGAGCAGTACGTC.

This clonotype was picked up many times. The J gene is TRBJ2-3, the V gene TRBV7-9; D remains ambiguous. The CDR3 spans 14 residues. Germline V lookup: CDR1 SEHNR, CDR2 FQNEAQ (reference sequence). Deletions cut 3 bases from V and 2 bases from J, with 9 bases between. Here the CDR3 reads CASSFSALTDTQYF. The CDR3 DNA is TGTGCCAGCAGCTTCAGCGCCCTCACAGATACGCAGTATTTT. Variable domain in full (rest from reference TRBV7-9 and TRBJ2-3): DTGVSQNPRHKITKRGQNVTFRCDPISEHNRLYWYRQTLGQGPEFLTYFQNEAQLEKSRLLSDRFSAERPKGSFSTLEIQRTEQGDSAMYLCASSFSALTDTQYFGPGTRLTVL.

This clonotype occurred once. The chain carries TRBV20-1 and TRBJ2-7; 9 bases line up with TRBD1. The CDR3 covers 14 residues. J gave up 4 bases and V 4 bases, and 8 bases lay outside the gene matches. Germline CDR1 and CDR2: DFQATT and SNEGSKA (reference sequence). The CDR3 spells CSAKSGTGMYEQYF. CDR3 nucleotide sequence: TGCAGTGCTAAATCCGGGACAGGGATGTACGAGCAGTACTTC.

This clonotype appeared once. The chain links TRBV15 to TRBJ2-7; tentatively, D is TRBD1 (9 bases). CDR1 is LNHNV and CDR2 is YYDKDF in the germline V gene (reference sequence). This CDR3 has 16 amino acids. Trimming stripped 1 base from V and 1 base from J, with 14 bases between. The CDR3 DNA reads as TGTGCCACCAGCAGAGGTAGCGGGACAGGGTCCTACGAGCAGTACTTC. It is translated as CATSRGSGTGSYEQYF.

The chain joins TRBV7-8 to TRBJ2-7; 7 bases are shared with TRBD2. Germline-derived CDR1 and CDR2 are SGHVS and FQNEAQ. This CDR3 region has 14 residues. The V and J ends lost 6 bases and 4 bases, in that order; junction bases with no gene match: 9. The CDR3 nucleotides are TGTGCCAGCAGGCGCGCCGGGACTACTTACGAGCAGTACTTC. Protein: CASRRAGTTYEQYF.

CDR3 bases: TGTGCCAGTAGTATGACTAACACTGAAGCTTTCTTT. As protein: CASSMTNTEAFF. The chain has TRBV19 and TRBJ1-1, with D unresolved. The germline CDR1 and CDR2 sequences are LNHDA and SQIVND (reference sequence). Trimming took off 3 bases at V and 2 bases at J, with 4 bases between the two ends. The CDR3 runs to 12 residues.

This clonotype showed up many times. The V call is TRBV7-8, the J call TRBJ2-7; D may correspond to TRBD1 or TRBD2 (6 bases each). The CDR3 spans 16 residues. The ends were cut back, 5 bases at V and 6 bases at J, with 23 bases in the middle. The germline CDR1 and CDR2 sequences are SGHVS and FQNEAQ. The CDR3 reads CASSPKTGHWEAEQYV. Written as DNA, the CDR3 is TGTGCCAGCAGCCCAAAGACGGGACACTGGGAGGCCGAGCAGTACGTC.

The chain recombines TRBV6-5 with TRBJ1-2, with D unresolved. CDR1 MNHEY and CDR2 SVGAGI come from the germline V gene. V shed 0 bases and J shed 4 bases, with 12 bases lying between them. The CDR3 totals 15 residues. The CDR3 DNA follows: TGTGCCAGCAGTTACTCACGCGCCTCAGCCTATGGCTACACCTTC. Its protein product is CASSYSRASAYGYTF.

With regard to this clonotype: It may be a read error: a sequence one base away is much more abundant. The chain joins TRBV7-3 to TRBJ2-1; D perhaps matches TRBD2 (6 bases). The CDR3 contains 15 residues. Germline CDR1 is SGHTA and CDR2 is FQGTGA. The CDR3 protein is CASSFDSGTYNEQIF. DNA for the CDR3: TGTGCCAGCAGCTTCGATAGCGGTACCTACAATGAGCAGATCTTC.

At least ten counts were recorded for this clonotype. J is TRBJ2-7 and V is TRBV7-8; 7 bases line up with TRBD1. After removal of 5 bases from V and 6 bases from J, the junction contained 7 bases not matched to a gene. Germline loops: CDR1 SGHVS, CDR2 FQNEAQ. The CDR3 extends over 13 amino acids. CDR3 amino acids: CASSVDRVREQYV. The CDR3, as DNA: TGTGCCAGCAGCGTAGACAGGGTTCGCGAGCAGTACGTC.

This clonotype was detected only once. The CDR3 protein is CASSLASGSSEQFF. CDR3 DNA: TGTGCCAGCAGTTTGGCTAGCGGGAGTAGTGAGCAGTTCTTC. The chain has TRBV12-3 or TRBV12-4 and TRBJ2-1, with 10 bases matching TRBD2. The CDR3 runs 14 residues. The junction had 5 bases not matched to a gene; V was cut back by 3 bases and J by 9 bases.

The chain joins TRBV9 to TRBJ1-4, with 8 bases fitting TRBD1. CDR1 is SGDLS and CDR2 is YYNGEE in the germline V gene. The V and J ends lost 2 bases and 8 bases, in that order; junction bases with no gene match: 8. The CDR3 extends over 15 amino acids. The CDR3 coding sequence is TGTGCCAGCAGCGTTATGGGGACAGGCCTCGAAAAACTGTTTTTT. Protein product: CASSVMGTGLEKLFF.

This rearrangement joins TRBV19 to TRBJ1-1; D is perhaps TRBD1 (5 bases). V was pared by 7 bases and J by 4 bases, with 16 bases between. This CDR3 has 14 residues. CDR1 is LNHDA, CDR2 SQIVND, per germline (reference sequence). CDR3 protein: CASIVGIGGTEAFF. CDR3 bases: TGTGCCAGTATAGTCGGGATCGGGGGCACTGAAGCTTTCTTT. The variable domain in full, with the rest retrieved from reference TRBV19 and TRBJ1-1, is DGGITQSPKYLFRKEGQNVTLSCEQNLNHDAMYWYRQDPGQGLRLIYYSQIVNDFQKGDIAEGYSVSREKKESFPLTVTSAQKNPTAFYLCASIVGIGGTEAFFGQGTRLTVV.

This clonotype was picked up a small number of times. V and J are TRBV6-5 and TRBJ2-7; D unresolved. From germline, CDR1 is MNHEY and CDR2 SVGAGI. Trimming removed 5 bases at V and 3 bases at J, with 20 bases between. There are 16 residues in the CDR3. DNA for the CDR3: TGTGCCAGCAGTCCCCGTATGAAGGGAAGCGACTACGAGCAGTACTTC. This gives the protein CASSPRMKGSDYEQYF.

The chain joins TRBV7-8 to TRBJ1-1; D possibly corresponds to TRBD1 (5 bases). The CDR3 runs 15 residues. Trimming pared 5 bases from V and 2 bases from J, leaving 15 bases between. The germline V gene encodes CDR1 SGHVS and CDR2 FQNEAQ. CDR3 nucleotide sequence: TGTGCCAGCAGCCTCGGGACGGCGATTAACACTGAAGCTTTCTTT. Amino acids: CASSLGTAINTEAFF.

In this sample, this clonotype turned up many times. This rearrangement joins TRBV7-2 to TRBJ1-6; TRBD1 might be the D (5 bases). Looked up from germline, CDR1 is SGHTA and CDR2 is FQGNSA. This CDR3 has 13 amino acids. V shed 5 bases and J shed 7 bases, with 9 bases lying between them. CDR3 sequence reads: CASSSHRNSPLHF. Written as DNA, the CDR3 is TGTGCCAGCAGCAGTCACAGGAATTCACCCCTCCACTTT.

The J gene is TRBJ2-2, the V gene TRBV7-2; 8 nucleotides agree with TRBD2. Germline CDR1 is SGHTA and CDR2 is FQGNSA. The CDR3 runs 15 residues. Germline trimming cut 0 bases from V and 7 bases from J; bases unmatched to any gene: 4. This CDR3 reads CASSLAPGGGGELFF. The CDR3 nucleotides are TGTGCCAGCAGCTTAGCGCCGGGAGGGGGCGGGGAGCTGTTTTTT.

This clonotype was observed many times. The chain carries TRBV6-1 and TRBJ1-5, with 7 bases aligning to TRBD1. V was pared by 3 bases and J by 3 bases, with 2 bases of the junction left unmatched. CDR1 and CDR2 from the germline V gene are MNHNS and SASEGT. The CDR3 has 14 amino acids. CDR3 loop: CASSETGPNQPQHF. The CDR3 DNA reads TGTGCCAGCAGTGAGACAGGGCCCAATCAGCCCCAGCATTTT.

This clonotype was found a few times. The V call is TRBV19, the J call TRBJ2-1; TRBD2 agrees at 8 bases. Per germline, CDR1 LNHDA and CDR2 SQIVND (reference sequence). The CDR3 is made up of 14 amino acids. The V segment lost 6 bases and the J segment 10 bases; nucleotides outside the gene matches: 11. The chain's CDR3 is CASSTGLARREQFF. The CDR3 region has the DNA TGTGCCAGTAGCACCGGACTAGCCCGGAGGGAGCAGTTCTTC.

The chain recombines TRBV2 with TRBJ1-1; no clear D gene. Germline-derived CDR1 and CDR2 are SNHLY and FYNNEI. This CDR3 spans 14 amino acids. V was clipped by 7 bases and J by 0 bases, with 12 bases between them. The CDR3 coding sequence is TGTGCCAGCATCTTTGGAGCCTTGAACACTGAAGCTTTCTTT. Amino acid sequence: CASIFGALNTEAFF.

This clonotype has just a few counts. The chain has TRBV7-6 and TRBJ2-2, with 12 bases identical to TRBD2. Germline V lookup: CDR1 SGHVS, CDR2 FNYEAQ. V lost 5 bases and J lost 0; bases outside the gene matches: 7. The CDR3 covers 18 residues. DNA of the CDR3: TGTGCCAGCAGCCTCCCGGGACTAGCGGGCCCGAACACCGGGGAGCTGTTTTTT. As protein: CASSLPGLAGPNTGELFF.

The table lists this clonotype with a few counts. The chain links TRBV6-2 or TRBV6-3 to TRBJ1-2; 7 bases line up with TRBD1. The CDR3 loop spans 14 amino acids. Per the germline V gene, CDR1 is MNHEY and CDR2 is SVGEGT. V shed 5 bases, J shed 5 bases, and the junction held 8 bases outside the gene matches. The chain's CDR3 is CASSIPGQRYGYTF. CDR3 bases: TGTGCCAGCAGTATCCCGGGACAGCGGTATGGCTACACCTTC.

The chain employs TRBV27 and TRBJ1-5; the D is unclear. The CDR3 consists of 14 residues. V gave up 0 bases and J gave up 5 bases, with 8 bases separating them. The germline gives CDR1 MNHEY, CDR2 SMNVEV (reference sequence). The CDR3 loop is CASSLSRGDQPQHF. DNA of the CDR3: TGTGCCAGCAGTTTATCCCGGGGAGATCAGCCCCAGCATTTT.

The chain is built from TRBV30 and TRBJ2-5, with 10 bases that match TRBD2. J gave up 4 bases and V 0 bases, and 5 bases lay outside the gene matches. Germline lookup yields CDR1 GTSNPN and CDR2 SVGIG (reference sequence). The CDR3 totals 15 residues. The CDR3 DNA sequence: TGTGCCTGGAGTGTAGCGGGGGGGGGTGCAGAGACCCAGTACTTC. This gives the protein CAWSVAGGGAETQYF.

V usage is TRBV27 and J usage is TRBJ1-2; 7 bases agree with TRBD1. Germline loops: CDR1 MNHEY, CDR2 SMNVEV (reference sequence). CDR3 length: 13 amino acids. V lost 10 bases, J lost 2 bases, and 7 bases stayed unmatched. This chain's CDR3 is CATQGGLNYGYTF. The CDR3 DNA follows: TGTGCCACCCAGGGGGGTCTGAACTATGGCTACACCTTC.

The rearrangement uses TRBV7-6 and TRBJ2-3; 11 bases line up with TRBD2. This CDR3 comprises 17 residues. Germline assignment: CDR1 SGHVS and CDR2 FNYEAQ. The junction had 13 bases not matched to a gene; V was cut back by 5 bases and J by 6 bases. CDR3 region: CASSPGGLAEGEDTQYF. DNA of the CDR3: TGTGCCAGCAGCCCTGGGGGACTAGCGGAGGGAGAGGATACGCAGTATTTT.

V usage is TRBV7-2 and J usage is TRBJ2-2, with 7 bases lining up with TRBD2. The CDR3 has 16 residues. Germline-derived CDR1 and CDR2 are SGHTA and FQGNSA. Trimming removed 1 base from V and 4 bases from J; junction bases left unmatched: 6. CDR3 protein: CASSLGSGMSTGELFF. The CDR3 coding sequence is TGTGCCAGCAGCTTAGGCAGCGGGATGAGCACCGGGGAGCTGTTTTTT.